Listed here are 27 T cell receptor beta chains from one sample, sequenced in a study of blood T cell repertoires in COVID-19. The protocol was immunoSEQ multiplex PCR, while the TCRdb copy is restricted to in-frame clones and leaves out a portion. The sample includes about 76,000 clones, approximately 78% of them seen just once. Sequenced: peripheral blood. The receptors stem from a human donor in a cohort sampled during active COVID-19.

This chain links TRBV6-6 with TRBJ1-5; a possible D gene is TRBD1 (6 bases). CDR1 is MNHNY and CDR2 is SVGAGI in the germline V gene (reference sequence). The CDR3 is 16 residues long. V shed 0 bases and J shed 7 bases, with 16 bases lying between them. CDR3 sequence: CASSYSGGGVGQPQHF. DNA of the CDR3: TGTGCCAGCAGTTACTCGGGGGGGGGCGTGGGCCAGCCCCAGCATTTT.

The V gene is TRBV19, the J gene TRBJ2-6, with D possibly matching TRBD2 (5 bases). Germline-derived CDR1 and CDR2 are LNHDA and SQIVND (reference sequence). CDR3 size: 16 residues. The ends were cut back, 5 bases at V and 0 bases at J, with 11 bases in the middle. For the CDR3, the DNA is TGTGCCAGTAGTCGCCCCCGGGGCTCTGGGGCCAACGTCCTGACTTTC. Its translation: CASSRPRGSGANVLTF.

The chain employs TRBV4-3 and TRBJ1-5, with D possibly matching TRBD1 (5 bases). Germline V gene sequence: CDR1 LGHNA, CDR2 YSLEER. V lost 0 bases, J lost 9 bases, and 18 bases lay in between. The CDR3 contains 16 residues. CDR3 coding DNA: TGCGCCAGCAGCCAAGAACCGGCAGGGAGGGTGGGGCCCCAGCATTTT. Its protein is CASSQEPAGRVGPQHF.

This clone was observed a handful of times. The chain is built from TRBV12-5 and TRBJ1-1, with D hard to call. Germline CDR1 and CDR2: LGHNT and FRNRAP. V was cut by 9 bases and J by 2 bases, with 13 bases left in between. The CDR3 is 13 residues long. Written as DNA, the CDR3 is TGTGCTAGCCAGCTTCGCGGCAACACTGAAGCTTTCTTT. Protein: CASQLRGNTEAFF.

This chain links TRBV2 with TRBJ1-3; perhaps TRBD1 as D (5 bases). Germline CDR1 SNHLY, CDR2 FYNNEI. This CDR3 region has 16 residues. The germline V and J ends were trimmed by 3 bases and 0 bases, with 12 bases remaining between them. Written as DNA, the CDR3 is TGTGCCAGCAGTGAGCAGGGTGTGATCTCTGGAAACACCATATATTTT. Amino acid sequence: CASSEQGVISGNTIYF.

The CDR3 DNA reads TGTGCCAGCAGCGTCAGAATAGGGACAGGGCACGAGCAGTACTTC. Its translation: CASSVRIGTGHEQYF. The chain uses TRBV2 and TRBJ2-7; 9 bases map to TRBD1. This CDR3 region has 15 residues. The V and J ends lost 6 bases and 5 bases, in that order; junction bases with no gene match: 11. CDR1 and CDR2 from the germline V gene are SNHLY and FYNNEI.

The chain is built from TRBV30 and TRBJ2-5; no firm D call. Trimming took 5 bases from V and 1 from J, leaving 14 bases between them. The CDR3 runs to 14 residues. Germline CDR1 reads GTSNPN; CDR2 reads SVGIG (reference sequence). The CDR3 protein is CAWSLGLTQETQYF. CDR3 nucleotide sequence: TGTGCCTGGTCGCTGGGCCTCACCCAAGAGACCCAGTACTTC.

The genes are TRBV5-1 and TRBJ1-4; D is undetermined. The CDR3 totals 19 residues. V lost 3 bases and J lost 0, with 21 bases in between. In germline, CDR1 is SGHRS, CDR2 YFSETQ. The CDR3 is CASSSGGGSSDATNEKLFF. The DNA of the CDR3 is TGCGCCAGCAGCTCTGGAGGTGGGTCGTCGGATGCAACTAATGAAAAACTGTTTTTT. Filled out from reference TRBV5-1 and TRBJ1-4, the complete variable domain reads KAGVTQTPRYLIKTRGQQVTLSCSPISGHRSVSWYQQTPGQGLQFLFEYFSETQRNKGNFPGRFSGRQFSNSRSEMNVSTLELGDSALYLCASSSGGGSSDATNEKLFFGSGTQLSVL.

This chain links TRBV28 with TRBJ1-1; no clear D. V was clipped by 11 bases and J by 2 bases, with 12 bases between them. The CDR3 is made up of 12 amino acids. Per the germline V gene, CDR1 is MDHEN and CDR2 is SYDVKM. CDR3 loop: CASRQRNTEAFF. The CDR3 DNA is TGTGCCTCGAGGCAGAGAAACACTGAAGCTTTCTTT.

The V gene is TRBV21-1, the J gene TRBJ1-1; the D call of TRBD1 is as the table states it, not checked on the DNA. TRBV21-1 is flagged as a pseudogene. The CDR3 is 15 amino acids. The CDR3 DNA is TGTGCCAGCAGCAAAGAAGCAGGTGGGAACACTGAAGCTTTCTTT. This gives the protein CASSKEAGGNTEAFF.

This clone was found a few times. The chain employs TRBV6-6 and TRBJ1-1; 7 bases are a match to TRBD1. The germline V gene encodes CDR1 MNHNY and CDR2 SVGAGI (reference sequence). V lost 6 bases and J lost 11; bases outside the gene matches: 15. CDR3 length equals 14 residues. CDR3 sequence (DNA): TGTGCCAGCAGCCTGGGGATATCGACAGGGAGGGCTTTCTTT. Protein product: CASSLGISTGRAFF.

The chain has TRBV2 and TRBJ2-7; TRBD2 might be the D (5 bases). The germline V gene encodes CDR1 SNHLY and CDR2 FYNNEI. V was trimmed by 4 bases and J by 4 bases, leaving 14 bases between them. The CDR3 loop spans 14 amino acids. For the CDR3, the DNA is TGTGCCAGCAGTGGAGGGCAGCGCATATACGAGCAGTACTTC. Encoded protein: CASSGGQRIYEQYF.

Only a few counts were recorded for this clone. The chain has TRBV19 and TRBJ2-1; D is possibly TRBD2 (5 bases). V lost 3 bases and J lost 13, with 19 bases in between. Germline CDR1 reads LNHDA; CDR2 reads SQIVND (reference sequence). The CDR3 covers 14 residues. CDR3 in amino acids: CASSIVGSGKRQFF. The CDR3 DNA reads TGTGCCAGTAGTATTGTTGGTTCGGGAAAGAGACAGTTCTTC.

This chain joins TRBV19 and TRBJ1-1; D might be TRBD1 (5 bases). CDR1 is LNHDA, CDR2 SQIVND, per germline (reference sequence). With 6 bases removed from V and 4 bases from J, the gap between germline ends came to 15 bases. The CDR3 contains 14 residues. The CDR3: CASRERSGSTEAFF. Here the CDR3 DNA reads TGTGCCAGTAGGGAACGTTCAGGGTCCACTGAAGCTTTCTTT.

V is TRBV5-6 and J is TRBJ2-7, with TRBD1 matching over 9 bases. This CDR3 has 15 residues. Germline loops: CDR1 SGHDT, CDR2 YYEEEE. Germline trimming cut 3 bases from V and 3 bases from J; bases unmatched to any gene: 7. In nucleotides, the CDR3 is TGTGCCAGCAGCTACCAACAGGGGGCGAACTACGAGCAGTACTTC. It encodes CASSYQQGANYEQYF.

The rearrangement uses TRBV2 and TRBJ2-5; TRBD1 matches 7 bases. Germline V lookup: CDR1 SNHLY, CDR2 FYNNEI. Trimming cost V 4 bases and J 5 bases; bases outside gene matches: 1. This CDR3 has 12 amino acids. CDR3: CASSVQGETQYF. CDR3 sequence (DNA): TGTGCCAGCAGTGTACAGGGGGAGACCCAGTACTTC.

This clone was counted between two and nine times. J is TRBJ2-1 and V is TRBV5-1, with 7 bases fitting TRBD2. V lost 6 bases to trimming and J lost 5 bases; unmatched junction nucleotides: 11. This CDR3 contains 15 residues. The germline V gene encodes CDR1 SGHRS and CDR2 YFSETQ. CDR3 protein: CASTWGGSRHNEQFF. As DNA, the CDR3 is TGCGCCAGCACCTGGGGCGGGAGTAGGCACAATGAGCAGTTCTTC.

This clone has a single count. V usage is TRBV7-8 and J usage is TRBJ2-1; D gene uncertain. Germline V gene data show CDR1 as SGHVS and CDR2 as FQNEAQ. Trimming took off 2 bases at V and 1 base at J, with 12 bases between the two ends. The CDR3 length is 16 residues. The CDR3 spells CASSLRPWRSYNEQFF. The CDR3 DNA sequence: TGTGCCAGCAGCTTAAGGCCATGGCGGTCCTACAATGAGCAGTTCTTC. The full variable domain, its missing parts supplied by reference TRBV7-8 and TRBJ2-1, is GAGVSQSPRYKVAKRGQDVALRCDPISGHVSLFWYQQALGQGPEFLTYFQNEAQLDKSGLPSDRFFAERPEGSVSTLKIQRTQQEDSAVYLCASSLRPWRSYNEQFFGPGTRLTVL.

V and J are TRBV14 and TRBJ1-1; 10 bases agree with TRBD1. The CDR3 extends over 18 amino acids. With V trimmed by 2 bases and J by 1 base, 10 bases remained unmatched. Germline V gene lookup returns CDR1 SGHDN and CDR2 FVKESK. The CDR3 region has the DNA TGTGCCAGCAGCCAAATATCGATGCGACAGGGGGCGAACACTGAAGCTTTCTTT. Amino acid sequence: CASSQISMRQGANTEAFF.

This rearrangement joins TRBV9 to TRBJ2-2; TRBD1 aligns across 9 bases. J gave up 6 bases and V 4 bases, and 25 bases lay outside the gene matches. The CDR3 consists of 21 residues. Germline V gene lookup returns CDR1 SGDLS and CDR2 YYNGEE. Here the CDR3 reads CASSPKLRQGVKPYGSGELFF. CDR3 DNA: TGTGCCAGCAGCCCGAAATTGAGACAGGGGGTTAAACCATACGGGTCCGGGGAGCTGTTTTTT.

V gene TRBV29-1 combines with J gene TRBJ2-5; D perhaps matches TRBD1 (6 bases). V was clipped by 2 bases and J by 0 bases, with 22 bases between them. Germline CDR1 reads SQVTM; CDR2 reads ANQGSEA. The CDR3 is 18 residues long. CDR3 in DNA: TGCAGCGTTGAACCCGAAGAGTCCCTAACAGGGCACCAAGAGACCCAGTACTTC. This encodes CSVEPEESLTGHQETQYF.

V is TRBV5-5 and J is TRBJ2-3; possibly TRBD2 for D (5 bases). Germline CDR1 is SGHKS and CDR2 is YYEKEE (reference sequence). Trimming left V 0 bases short and J 3 bases short, with 8 bases between. The CDR3 runs 14 residues. CDR3 bases: TGTGCCAGCAGCTTGGATACTAGAACAGATACGCAGTATTTT. It yields the protein CASSLDTRTDTQYF.

The J gene is TRBJ2-7, the V gene TRBV19, with TRBD1 matching 7 bases. From germline, CDR1 is LNHDA and CDR2 SQIVND (reference sequence). The CDR3 loop spans 14 amino acids. Unmatched junction bases numbered 3, after V lost 4 bases and J lost 0 bases. This chain's CDR3 is CASSRDSYSYEQYF. The DNA for the CDR3 is TGTGCCAGTAGTAGGGACAGCTACTCCTACGAGCAGTACTTC.

V gene TRBV30 combines with J gene TRBJ1-5; the match to TRBD1 covers 9 bases. CDR1 and CDR2 from the germline V gene are GTSNPN and SVGIG (reference sequence). V shed 1 base and J 9 bases; nucleotides not matched to a gene: 4. The CDR3 spans 13 residues. The CDR3 DNA is TGTGCCTGGAGTGATGGGACAGGGTCGCCCCAGCATTTT. Translated, it gives CAWSDGTGSPQHF.

The V gene is TRBV4-1, the J gene TRBJ1-1, with 8 bases that match TRBD1. The CDR3 has 16 residues. Trimming cost V 5 bases and J 0 bases; bases outside gene matches: 8. Germline loops: CDR1 MGHRA, CDR2 YSYEKL. CDR3 amino acids: CASSSGQGPLNTEAFF. CDR3 coding DNA: TGCGCCAGCAGCTCCGGACAGGGCCCTTTGAACACTGAAGCTTTCTTT.

The chain carries TRBV5-6 and TRBJ2-5; TRBD2 matches 10 bases. The germline V gene encodes CDR1 SGHDT and CDR2 YYEEEE. V gave up 2 bases and J gave up 6 bases; unmatched junction bases: 10. This CDR3 spans 16 amino acids. CDR3 residues: CASSLELAGEGKTQYF. CDR3 sequence (DNA): TGTGCCAGCAGCTTAGAGCTAGCGGGAGAGGGGAAGACCCAGTACTTC.

The V call is TRBV5-1, the J call TRBJ1-1, with D possibly being TRBD1 (6 bases). V was shortened by 5 bases and J by 5 bases, with 10 bases between the two germline ends. CDR1 is SGHRS, CDR2 YFSETQ, per germline. This CDR3 has 12 residues. CDR3 sequence (DNA): TGCGCCAGCAGTATTGGACAGACTGAAGCTTTCTTT. Protein sequence: CASSIGQTEAFF.